The source of this T cell receptor (beta chain) is a study of T cell repertoires in cytomegalovirus infection. Study-wide background: An indication of both CMV infection and matching HLA type came from public TCR beta signatures. Study results and limitations: CMV carriers having the relevant HLA were flagged by cumulative public TCR beta family frequency.

About this clonotype itself: The target antigen is unknown.

V dropped 5 bases and J dropped 2 bases, with 14 bases sitting between them. There are 15 residues in the CDR3. Germline lookup yields CDR1 MNHEY and CDR2 SVGEGT. TCRdb used MiXCR to reprocess the reads, holding one entry per CDR3 protein. The sample lists some 180,000 distinct CDR3 sequences, 17% occurring once. Sequenced sample: CD8+ T cells from PBMCs. The chain links TRBV6-2 or TRBV6-3 to TRBJ2-3; a weak D match, TRBD2 (6 bases). The origin of this receptor is a human donor in good health (CMV status not recorded). Some clones in this sample may be carry-over from other donors' samples. CDR3: CASSHQGTLTDTQYF. The CDR3 DNA reads as TGTGCCAGCAGTCACCAAGGGACTCTCACAGATACGCAGTATTTT.